This T cell receptor beta chain was recorded in a study of CD8 T cells in Susac syndrome. Random hexamers were used to reverse transcribe the RNA input (roughly 0.5 to 1 ug). Amplification of TCR beta CDR3 across 54 Vbeta and 13 Jbeta was performed with immunoSEQ multiplex PCR. TCRdb re-analysed the immunoSEQ multiplex PCR reads in MiXCR, keeping a single row per CDR3 protein. Among roughly 140,000 distinct CDR3 sequences listed, almost 96% were seen once. The source of this sequence is a human donor with Susac syndrome. Sequencing was carried out using CD4+ T cells from PBMCs.

This chain's CDR3 is CASSQEWGSYEQYF. The CDR3 DNA reads TGTGCCAGCAGCCAAGAGTGGGGTTCCTACGAGCAGTACTTC. The V gene is TRBV14, the J gene TRBJ2-7; D remains unclear. Trimming cost V 0 bases and J 1 base, with 7 bases left between them. CDR3 length equals 14 residues. CDR1 SGHDN and CDR2 FVKESK come from the germline V gene.